This T cell receptor (beta chain) comes out of a study of shared clonotypes between healthy human individuals. Study overall: Donors had three CD4 naive, three CD4 memory, two CD8 naive and one CD8 memory plate apiece.

Sequencing used immunoSEQ multiplex PCR; TCRdb keeps in-frame clones, though not all of them. The sample holds around 1.9 million clones; around 93% are singletons and the top ten take about 1.6%. The CDR3 loop spans 11 amino acids. The V end was cut by 6 bases, the J end by 9 bases, with 9 bases between. The germline CDR1 and CDR2 sequences are MNHEY and SVGAGI. Naive CD8 cells lacked CD45RO and underwent positive selection for CCR7, leaving out terminally differentiated effector memory CD45RA+ cells. Source material: naive CD8+ T cells from PBMCs. The rearrangement uses TRBV6-5 and TRBJ2-1; D may be TRBD2 (6 bases). This TCR was sampled from a man younger than 30 in good health. Some clones in this sample may be carry-over from other donors' samples. The CDR3 spells CASSFGGEQFF. The CDR3 DNA sequence: TGTGCCAGCAGCTTCGGGGGTGAGCAGTTCTTC.